This T cell receptor beta chain is from a study of blood T cell repertoires in COVID-19 (dated by TCRdb to 2020 to 2021). Describing the broader study: Samples covering the acute and convalescent phases of COVID-19 were provided by collaborators in the United States, Italy and Spain. The prospective study material was composed of cDNA or gDNA derived from T cells, B-cell-depleted T cells, or PBMCs. The dataset comprised deeply sampled blood TCRbeta repertoires from subjects exposed to, actively infected with, or recovered from COVID-19. A freely available public database, intended as a resource for researchers studying the immune response to SARS-CoV-2, is where the repertoires were released. The samples were drawn from the first 160 participants of the ongoing ImmuneRACE study and from over a thousand subjects provided by 6 global collaborators. Nearly every sample came with metadata listing a de-identified subject ID, COVID-19 status, age in years and sex. Where HLA class I and class II types were available, the types were taken from metadata supplied by the sample provider, not from assay-based typing.

This clone was seen a single time. Its cognate antigen has yet to be identified. It has no much larger one-base neighbor in the sample; base qualities were not kept. Each collaborating institution followed its own protocols to collect whole blood in K2EDTA tubes. For TCRbeta analysis, collaborators shipped samples as frozen whole blood, isolated PBMCs, or DNA extracted from either of those sample types. The immunoSEQ Assay, a bias-controlled multiplex PCR, was used to amplify TCRbeta CDR3 regions from genomic DNA. The authors processed their data as follows. The number of nucleated cells in each sample was estimated from the amplification of reference gene primers within the assay. To quantify the absolute abundance of each unique TCRbeta CDR3 rearrangement, sequence reads were collapsed and filtered. For each sample, productive Simpson clonality was calculated as the square root of Simpson's diversity index over productive rearrangements. Held by TCRdb, this immuneACCESS table contains in-frame sequences only and omits some clones. Under half of the omission traces to an unresolved V gene where checked; the cause of the rest is unknown. The V and J calls and clone size are taken from that table; D and trimming were inferred from the DNA. The sample includes about 16,000 clones, with 85% to 90% observed a single time. 20% to 25% of the sample goes to the ten largest clones.

The germline V gene specifies SGHRS as CDR1 and YFSETQ as CDR2. Cut back by 3 bases and 0 bases, the V and J ends lie 9 bases apart. The CDR3 goes from the cysteine to the phenylalanine over 14 residues. The read is trimmed to its CDR3 DNA, 42 bases read in frame from base 1. Results and caveats for the whole study, not just this receptor: The amount of clinical and demographic metadata varied by source and participant and was provided uncurated.

This TCR derives from a man between 60 and 75 years old with acute or convalescent COVID-19. The sequence links TRBV5-1 to TRBJ1-2, with TRBD1 tentatively as D gene (5 bases match). The sample taken for sequencing was peripheral blood. The CDR3 sequence is CASSSTASNYGYTF. The nucleotide sequence is given as TGCGCCAGCAGCTCGACAGCATCTAACTATGGCTACACCTTC.